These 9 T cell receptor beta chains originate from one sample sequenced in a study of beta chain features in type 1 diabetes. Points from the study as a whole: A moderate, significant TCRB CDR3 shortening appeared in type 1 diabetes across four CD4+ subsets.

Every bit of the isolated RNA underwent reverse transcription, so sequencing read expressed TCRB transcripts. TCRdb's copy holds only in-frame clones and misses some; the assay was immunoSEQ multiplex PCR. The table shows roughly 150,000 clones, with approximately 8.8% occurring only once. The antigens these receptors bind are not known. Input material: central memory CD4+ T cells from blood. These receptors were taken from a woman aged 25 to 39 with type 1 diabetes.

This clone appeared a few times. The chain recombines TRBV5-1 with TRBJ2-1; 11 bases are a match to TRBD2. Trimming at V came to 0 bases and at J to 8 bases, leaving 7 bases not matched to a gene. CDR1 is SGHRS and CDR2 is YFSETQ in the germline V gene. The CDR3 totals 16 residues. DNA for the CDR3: TGCGCCAGCAGCTTGGCTCTAGCGGGAGGTGAGGATGAGCAGTTCTTC. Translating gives CASSLALAGGEDEQFF.

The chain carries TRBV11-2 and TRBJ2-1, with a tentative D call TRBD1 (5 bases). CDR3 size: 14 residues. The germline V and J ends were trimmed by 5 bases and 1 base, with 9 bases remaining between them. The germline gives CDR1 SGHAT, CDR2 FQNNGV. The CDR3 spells CASSRQGSYNEQFF. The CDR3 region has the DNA TGTGCCAGCAGCCGTCAGGGATCCTACAATGAGCAGTTCTTC. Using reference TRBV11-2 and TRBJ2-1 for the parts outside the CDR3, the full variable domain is EAGVAQSPRYKIIEKRQSVAFWCNPISGHATLYWYQQILGQGPKLLIQFQNNGVVDDSQLPKDRFSAERLKGVDSTLKIQPAKLEDSAVYLCASSRQGSYNEQFFGPGTRLTVL.

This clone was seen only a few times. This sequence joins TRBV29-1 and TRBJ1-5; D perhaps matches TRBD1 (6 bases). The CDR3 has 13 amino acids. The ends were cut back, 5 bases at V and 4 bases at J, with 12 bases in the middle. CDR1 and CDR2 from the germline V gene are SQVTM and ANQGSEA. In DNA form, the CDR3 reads TGCAGCGTTCTGATGCAGGGGAATCAGCCCCAGCATTTT. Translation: CSVLMQGNQPQHF.

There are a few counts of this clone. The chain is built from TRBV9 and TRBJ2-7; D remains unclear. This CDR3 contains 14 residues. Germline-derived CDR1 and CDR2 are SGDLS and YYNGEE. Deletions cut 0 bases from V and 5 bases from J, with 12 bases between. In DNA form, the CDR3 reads TGTGCCAGCAGCGTAGCTGCGAGGCCGGACGAGCAGTACTTC. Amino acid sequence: CASSVAARPDEQYF.

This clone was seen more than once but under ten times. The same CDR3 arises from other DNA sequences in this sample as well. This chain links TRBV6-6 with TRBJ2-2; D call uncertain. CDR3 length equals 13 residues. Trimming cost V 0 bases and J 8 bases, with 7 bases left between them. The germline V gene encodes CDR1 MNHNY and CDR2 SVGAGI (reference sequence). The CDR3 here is CASSYSFRGELFF. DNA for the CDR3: TGTGCCAGCAGTTACTCGTTCAGGGGGGAGCTGTTTTTT.

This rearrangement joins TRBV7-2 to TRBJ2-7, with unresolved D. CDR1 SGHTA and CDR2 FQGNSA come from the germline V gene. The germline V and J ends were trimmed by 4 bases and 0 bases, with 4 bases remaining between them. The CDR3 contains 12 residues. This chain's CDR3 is CASSSYSYEQYF. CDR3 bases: TGTGCCAGCAGCTCGTACTCCTACGAGCAGTACTTC.

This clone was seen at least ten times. CDR3 nucleotide sequence: TGTGCCAGCAGTTTTTCTGTCAATGAGCAGTTCTTC. Translation gives CASSFSVNEQFF. This chain uses TRBV28 with TRBJ2-1; D uncertain. The ends were cut back, 3 bases at V and 6 bases at J, with 6 bases in the middle. CDR1 and CDR2 (germline): MDHEN, SYDVKM. CDR3 length equals 12 residues.

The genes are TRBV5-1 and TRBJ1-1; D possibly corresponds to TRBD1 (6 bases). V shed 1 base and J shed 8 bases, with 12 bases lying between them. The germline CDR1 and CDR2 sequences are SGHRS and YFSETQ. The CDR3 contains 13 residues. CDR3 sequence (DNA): TGCGCCAGCAGCTTGAGTATCCAGGGGGAAGCTTTCTTT. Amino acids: CASSLSIQGEAFF.

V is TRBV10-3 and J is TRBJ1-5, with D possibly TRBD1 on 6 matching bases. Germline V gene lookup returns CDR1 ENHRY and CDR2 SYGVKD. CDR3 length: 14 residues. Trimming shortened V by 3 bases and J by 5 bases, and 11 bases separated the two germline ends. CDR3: CAISDRGRDQPQHF. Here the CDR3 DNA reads TGTGCCATCAGTGACAGGGGACGCGATCAGCCCCAGCATTTT.